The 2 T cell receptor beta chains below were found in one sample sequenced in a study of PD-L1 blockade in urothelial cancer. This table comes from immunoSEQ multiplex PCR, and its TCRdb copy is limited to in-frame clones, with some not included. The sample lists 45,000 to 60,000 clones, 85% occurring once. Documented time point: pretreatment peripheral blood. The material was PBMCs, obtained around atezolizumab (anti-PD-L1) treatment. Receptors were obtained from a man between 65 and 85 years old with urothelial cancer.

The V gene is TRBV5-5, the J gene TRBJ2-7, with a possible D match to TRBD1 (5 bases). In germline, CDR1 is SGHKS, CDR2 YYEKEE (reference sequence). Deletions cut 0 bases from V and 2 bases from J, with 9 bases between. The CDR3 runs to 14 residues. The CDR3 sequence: CASSLEWTTYEQYF. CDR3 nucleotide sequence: TGTGCCAGCAGCTTGGAGTGGACAACCTACGAGCAGTACTTC.

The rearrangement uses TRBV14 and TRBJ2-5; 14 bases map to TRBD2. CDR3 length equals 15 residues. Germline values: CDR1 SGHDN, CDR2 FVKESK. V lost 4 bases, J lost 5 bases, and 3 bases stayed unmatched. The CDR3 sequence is CASSPGLAGVETQYF. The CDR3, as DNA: TGTGCCAGCAGCCCGGGACTAGCGGGAGTTGAGACCCAGTACTTC. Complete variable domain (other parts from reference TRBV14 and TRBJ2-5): EAGVTQFPSHSVIEKGQTVTLRCDPISGHDNLYWYRRVMGKEIKFLLHFVKESKQDESGMPNNRFLAERTGGTYSTLKVQPAELEDSGVYFCASSPGLAGVETQYFGPGTRLLVL.